The present T cell receptor beta chain was sequenced within a study of breast tumors, draining lymph nodes, adjacent tissues. Study-level findings and limits: The lymph node origin of tumor T cells was framed as consistent with a hypothesis, not demonstrated. Compared with lymph nodes, tumors were less diverse; compared with nontumor tissue, more.

Notes on this clonotype: The antigen is undetermined.

In germline, CDR1 is SQVTM, CDR2 ANQGSEA. The CDR3 contains 12 residues. V was shortened by 3 bases and J by 3 bases, with 8 bases between the two germline ends. One entry per CDR3 protein, called by TCRdb with MiXCR from the multiplex PCR reads. The table lists roughly 100,000 distinct CDR3 sequences, around 30% of them singletons, with 4.5% to 7% in the top ten. Samples came from axillary lymph nodes draining the breast cancer. The chain links TRBV29-1 to TRBJ1-2, with TRBD1 as a possible D gene (5 bases). The sample taken for sequencing was axillary lymph node tissue. This receptor was identified in a female donor with breast cancer. Some clones in this sample may be carry-over from other donors' samples. The CDR3 bases are TGCAGCGTTGAGGGGGGATACTATGGCTACACCTTC. Translation gives CSVEGGYYGYTF.